One sample yielded the 28 T cell receptor beta chains listed below, sequenced in a study of T cell responses to AZD1222 COVID-19 vaccine. Generated by immunoSEQ multiplex PCR, the TCRdb table keeps only in-frame clones and is missing some. Seen here are over 80,000 clones, roughly nine tenths observed once, and the top ten hold roughly 32%. The input for sequencing was peripheral blood, taken on day 0 of AZD1222 vaccination. These receptors were taken from an adult in good health.

The V and J genes are TRBV19 and TRBJ1-2; D perhaps matches TRBD1 (6 bases). The CDR3 is 14 amino acids. The germline V and J ends were trimmed by 7 bases and 2 bases, with 14 bases remaining between them. Germline CDR1 and CDR2: LNHDA and SQIVND (reference sequence). CDR3 protein: CASTVAGENYGYTF. Written as DNA, the CDR3 is TGTGCCAGTACAGTCGCAGGGGAGAACTATGGCTACACCTTC.

V and J are TRBV7-9 and TRBJ2-1; TRBD2 is a possible D gene (5 bases). CDR1 is SEHNR, CDR2 FQNEAQ, per germline (reference sequence). The CDR3 totals 15 residues. Trimming left V 3 bases short and J 9 bases short, with 18 bases between. In DNA, the CDR3 is TGTGCCAGCAGCTTGGACTCCAGGCGCAACGGTGAGCAGTTCTTC. Translated: CASSLDSRRNGEQFF.

The chain couples TRBV15 to TRBJ1-1, with D hard to call. This CDR3 is built from 13 residues. The V gene's germline CDR1 is LNHNV and CDR2 YYDKDF (reference sequence). V was pared by 3 bases and J by 3 bases, with 8 bases between. Here the CDR3 DNA reads TGTGCCACCAGCAGGAGCCGCGACACTGAAGCTTTCTTT. This codes for CATSRSRDTEAFF. Looking up the rest from reference TRBV15 and TRBJ1-1 gives the full variable domain: DAMVIQNPRYQVTQFGKPVTLSCSQTLNHNVMYWYQQKSSQAPKLLFHYYDKDFNNEADTPDNFQSRRPNTSFCFLDIRSPGLGDTAMYLCATSRSRDTEAFFGQGTRLTVV.

This chain joins TRBV21-1 and TRBJ2-2. TRBV21-1 is labeled a pseudogene. The CDR3 sequence is 16 residues long. This CDR3 reads CASSKDGKTNTGELFF. CDR3 DNA: TGTGCCAGCAGCAAAGATGGAAAGACGAACACCGGGGAGCTGTTTTTT.

This chain links TRBV28 with TRBJ2-1; 10 nucleotides line up with TRBD2. Germline values: CDR1 MDHEN, CDR2 SYDVKM. V was clipped by 3 bases and J by 10 bases; unmatched bases: 12. The CDR3 contains 16 residues. The CDR3 DNA reads TGTGCCAGCAGTTTGAGCGTAGCGGGAGGCCCGGGGGAGCAGTTCTTC. Amino acids: CASSLSVAGGPGEQFF.

The table lists this clone with a count of one. The V and J genes are TRBV4-2 and TRBJ2-3, with D hard to call. The V end lost 0 bases, the J end lost 8 bases, and 6 bases lay between the germline ends. The CDR3 runs to 12 residues. CDR1 is LGHNA and CDR2 is YNFKEQ in the germline V gene. This chain's CDR3 is CASSQDSATQYF. The CDR3 DNA is TGTGCCAGCAGCCAAGATTCGGCTACGCAGTATTTT.

The V call is TRBV2, the J call TRBJ1-1, with 9 bases that match TRBD1. V was pared by 10 bases and J by 5 bases, with 5 bases of the junction left unmatched. CDR3 size: 12 residues. CDR1 and CDR2 (germline): SNHLY, FYNNEI. The CDR3 DNA reads as TGTGCCATCTACAGGGGGCGGACTGAAGCTTTCTTT. It encodes CAIYRGRTEAFF. Using reference TRBV2 and TRBJ1-1 for the parts outside the CDR3, the full variable domain is EPEVTQTPSHQVTQMGQEVILRCVPISNHLYFYWYRQILGQKVEFLVSFYNNEISEKSEIFDDQFSVERPDGSNFTLKIRSTKLEDSAMYFCAIYRGRTEAFFGQGTRLTVV.

This chain joins TRBV3-1 (or the pseudogene TRBV3-2) and TRBJ1-2, with D unresolved. Per the germline V gene, CDR1 is LGHDT and CDR2 is YNNKEL (reference sequence). The germline V and J ends were trimmed by 3 bases and 5 bases, with 4 bases remaining between them. The CDR3 extends over 11 amino acids. The CDR3 reads CASSHKYGYTF. The CDR3 DNA reads TGTGCCAGCAGCCATAAATATGGCTACACCTTC.

The chain employs TRBV6-5 and TRBJ2-2; D remains ambiguous. Germline loops: CDR1 MNHEY, CDR2 SVGAGI. The CDR3 is 14 residues long. V was shortened by 0 bases and J by 1 base, with 3 bases between the two germline ends. CDR3 residues: CASSYSENTGELFF. DNA for the CDR3: TGTGCCAGCAGTTACTCGGAGAACACCGGGGAGCTGTTTTTT.

This chain joins TRBV12-2 and TRBJ2-7; the table's D gene call, TRBD2, was not cross checked with the DNA. TRBV12-2 is designated a pseudogene. The CDR3 spans 17 residues. The DNA of the CDR3 is TGTGCAAGTCGCGCCCCTGGATGGGGTGGGAGGGGTTACGAGCAGTACTTC. Amino acid sequence: CASRAPGWGGRGYEQYF.

The V and J genes are TRBV19 and TRBJ1-1, with no clear D. V lost 7 bases to trimming and J lost 1 base, with 4 bases between them. The CDR3 consists of 11 residues. Germline CDR1 is LNHDA and CDR2 is SQIVND (reference sequence). The CDR3 bases are TGTGCCAGTACCAAGAACACTGAAGCTTTCTTT. This sequence encodes CASTKNTEAFF. Looking up the rest from reference TRBV19 and TRBJ1-1 gives the full variable domain: DGGITQSPKYLFRKEGQNVTLSCEQNLNHDAMYWYRQDPGQGLRLIYYSQIVNDFQKGDIAEGYSVSREKKESFPLTVTSAQKNPTAFYLCASTKNTEAFFGQGTRLTVV.

J is TRBJ2-4 and V is TRBV7-2; 11 bases align to TRBD1. V shed 5 bases and J 7 bases; nucleotides not matched to a gene: 10. This CDR3 contains 16 residues. Germline V gene sequence: CDR1 SGHTA, CDR2 FQGNSA. CDR3 sequence reads: CASSRPGQGVGNIQYF. The DNA for the CDR3 is TGTGCCAGCAGCCGCCCGGGACAGGGGGTAGGGAACATTCAGTACTTC.

The chain joins TRBV11-2 to TRBJ2-7, with D possibly being TRBD1 (5 bases). The germline V gene encodes CDR1 SGHAT and CDR2 FQNNGV. This CDR3 region has 14 residues. Trimming took off 1 base at V and 5 bases at J, with 12 bases between the two ends. Here the CDR3 DNA reads TGTGCCAGCAGCTTAGCACTACAGGAGAACGAGCAGTACTTC. It translates to CASSLALQENEQYF.

The chain recombines TRBV10-1 with TRBJ1-5; D uncertain. CDR3 length equals 12 residues. Germline V gene sequence: CDR1 WNHNN, CDR2 SYGVQD (reference sequence). V was clipped by 8 bases and J by 7 bases, with 12 bases between them. In DNA form, the CDR3 reads TGCGCCAGCCGGCGGGGAGACCAGCCCCAGCATTTT. It translates to CASRRGDQPQHF.

Notes on this clone: Other DNA sequences of this sample code for an identical CDR3. The CDR3 bases are TGTGCCAGTAGTAGGGGCCCGGCCAATGAGCAGTTCTTC. It translates to CASSRGPANEQFF. V gene TRBV19 combines with J gene TRBJ2-1, with D perhaps matching TRBD1 (5 bases). Germline V gene lookup returns CDR1 LNHDA and CDR2 SQIVND (reference sequence). V lost 4 bases, J lost 6 bases, and 10 bases lay in between. The CDR3 runs to 13 residues.

This chain uses TRBV5-1 with TRBJ2-6; D remains unclear. Trimming cost V 3 bases and J 1 base, with 5 bases left between them. Per germline, CDR1 SGHRS and CDR2 YFSETQ. The CDR3 totals 14 residues. The CDR3 DNA follows: TGCGCCAGCAGCTGGAGTTCTGGGGCCAACGTCCTGACTTTC. It codes for CASSWSSGANVLTF.

Only one count was recorded for this clone. The chain joins TRBV7-9 to TRBJ1-4; 7 nucleotides agree with TRBD1. The CDR3 has 14 residues. Germline CDR1 reads SEHNR; CDR2 reads FQNEAQ (reference sequence). V lost 5 bases and J lost 8; bases outside the gene matches: 8. CDR3 in DNA: TGTGCCAGCAGCGCCTGGACAGGAGGAGAAAAACTGTTTTTT. It codes for CASSAWTGGEKLFF.

This chain links TRBV5-1 with TRBJ1-4; TRBD1 matches at 7 bases. The germline CDR1 and CDR2 sequences are SGHRS and YFSETQ. CDR3 length: 16 residues. With V trimmed by 4 bases and J by 2 bases, 8 bases remained unmatched. The CDR3 is CASSATGVATNEKLFF. The DNA of the CDR3 is TGCGCCAGCAGCGCCACAGGGGTGGCCACTAATGAAAAACTGTTTTTT.

The chain links TRBV6-5 to TRBJ2-2; tentative D call: TRBD1 (5 bases). This CDR3 region has 16 residues. Trimming left V 1 base short and J 5 bases short, with 14 bases between. Germline CDR1 and CDR2: MNHEY and SVGAGI. The CDR3 sequence: CASSYLATASTGELFF. The CDR3 DNA sequence: TGTGCCAGCAGTTACTTGGCGACAGCCTCAACCGGGGAGCTGTTTTTT.

This clone was seen at least ten times. This sequence joins TRBV19 and TRBJ1-3; maybe TRBD1 (6 bases). V was trimmed by 6 bases and J by 4 bases, leaving 19 bases between them. Germline values: CDR1 LNHDA, CDR2 SQIVND (reference sequence). CDR3 size: 16 residues. The CDR3 DNA is TGTGCCAGTAGCACCACGGGGAGGGGGAGAGGAAACACCATATATTTT. Its protein product is CASSTTGRGRGNTIYF.

The V and J genes are TRBV29-1 and TRBJ1-2, with unresolved D. Germline CDR1 reads SQVTM; CDR2 reads ANQGSEA. With 2 bases removed from V and 6 bases from J, the gap between germline ends came to 4 bases. This CDR3 has 10 residues. The CDR3 reads CSVERDGYTF. Here the CDR3 DNA reads TGCAGCGTTGAAAGGGATGGCTACACCTTC.

The chain recombines TRBV15 with TRBJ1-4; the match to TRBD1 covers 7 bases. Germline lookup yields CDR1 LNHNV and CDR2 YYDKDF (reference sequence). J lost 10 bases, V lost 1 base, and 6 bases had no gene match. The CDR3 consists of 14 residues. The DNA for the CDR3 is TGTGCCACCAGCAGAGTCTCACAGGGGACAAAACTGTTTTTT. It is translated as CATSRVSQGTKLFF. Based on the CDR3 plus reference TRBV15 and TRBJ1-4, the full variable domain is DAMVIQNPRYQVTQFGKPVTLSCSQTLNHNVMYWYQQKSSQAPKLLFHYYDKDFNNEADTPDNFQSRRPNTSFCFLDIRSPGLGDTAMYLCATSRVSQGTKLFFGSGTQLSVL.

The chain joins TRBV28 to TRBJ1-4; possible D gene TRBD1, 5 bases. This CDR3 region has 17 residues. Germline CDR1 MDHEN, CDR2 SYDVKM. V was clipped by 10 bases and J by 0 bases, with 21 bases between them. The chain's CDR3 is CATHMRGEPATNEKLFF. The CDR3 DNA follows: TGTGCCACCCATATGAGGGGCGAACCAGCAACTAATGAAAAACTGTTTTTT.

The chain has TRBV18 and TRBJ2-7; D perhaps matches TRBD1 (6 bases). The CDR3 is made up of 15 amino acids. Germline loops: CDR1 KGHSH, CDR2 LQKENI. V gave up 2 bases and J gave up 6 bases, with 17 bases separating them. The CDR3 loop is CASSPSQGGPSEQYF. The CDR3 coding sequence is TGTGCCAGCTCACCATCTCAAGGGGGACCGTCCGAGCAGTACTTC.

V usage is TRBV4-1 and J usage is TRBJ1-4, with 7 bases identical to TRBD1. The CDR3 totals 16 residues. The ends lost 1 base at V and 5 bases at J; junction bases unmatched: 7. Germline loops: CDR1 MGHRA, CDR2 YSYEKL. Here the CDR3 reads CASSQVGQATNEKLFF. In DNA form, the CDR3 reads TGCGCCAGCAGCCAAGTAGGACAGGCGACAAATGAAAAACTGTTTTTT.

The chain links TRBV29-1 to TRBJ1-5, with 7 bases fitting TRBD1. The CDR3 has 13 residues. Germline trimming cut 3 bases from V and 3 bases from J; bases unmatched to any gene: 2. Germline CDR1 and CDR2: SQVTM and ANQGSEA. CDR3 bases: TGCAGCGTTGATACAGGGGACAATCAGCCCCAGCATTTT. It specifies CSVDTGDNQPQHF.

The J gene is TRBJ2-3, the V gene TRBV19; D is undetermined. The germline gives CDR1 LNHDA, CDR2 SQIVND (reference sequence). V was shortened by 4 bases and J by 0 bases, with 11 bases between the two germline ends. CDR3 length: 15 amino acids. The CDR3 is CASSSRSTSTDTQYF. The CDR3 DNA is TGTGCCAGTAGTAGCCGGAGCACTAGCACAGATACGCAGTATTTT.

The rearrangement links TRBV10-3 to TRBJ2-1; D is possibly TRBD1 (6 bases). Germline V gene lookup returns CDR1 ENHRY and CDR2 SYGVKD. V was pared by 2 bases and J by 9 bases, with 14 bases between. This CDR3 has 14 residues. This CDR3 is CAISEHAQGPEQFF. CDR3 sequence (DNA): TGTGCCATCAGTGAGCACGCACAGGGACCTGAGCAGTTCTTC.